This entry concerns a single TCR beta chain. Its matching antigen is unknown. The source of the sample is a study of T cell responses to AZD1222 COVID-19 vaccine. Overall study results and limits: Targeting of unmutated variant regions was reportedly seen in nearly half of spike-specific TCRs. The repertoires were collected only after the peak T cell response. The donor cohort was predominantly white British with a female majority, and clonal diversity may have been underestimated.

The CDR3 loop spans 11 amino acids. V lost 8 bases, J lost 5 bases, and 8 bases lay in between. Germline V gene data show CDR1 as MGHDK and CDR2 as SYGVNS. Assay: immunoSEQ multiplex PCR; the TCRdb copy retains only in-frame clones and omits some. The sample consists of 75,000 to 95,000 clones, around 93% of them appearing once. Sequencing used peripheral blood, obtained 28 days after the second AZD1222 dose. The J gene is TRBJ2-3, the V gene TRBV25-1; no clear D. The sequence derives from an adult who received the AZD1222 COVID-19 vaccine. The CDR3 DNA follows: TGTGCCAGCTCCCTTGAAGATACGCAGTATTTT. It translates to CASSLEDTQYF. Variable domain in full (rest from reference TRBV25-1 and TRBJ2-3): EADIYQTPRYLVIGTGKKITLECSQTMGHDKMYWYQQDPGMELHLIHYSYGVNSTEKGDLSSESTVSRIRTEHFPLTLESARPSHTSQYLCASSLEDTQYFGPGTRLTVL.